These 5 T cell receptor beta chains share one sample of origin, sequenced in a study of TIL therapy for anti-PD-1-resistant metastatic lung cancer. The time point was: pre-treatment sample, taken before nivolumab and TIL therapy. The immunoSEQ assay was v3. Sequencing used immunoSEQ multiplex PCR; TCRdb keeps in-frame clones, though not all of them. The repertoire holds 54,000 or so clones, with around 79% as singletons. The input for sequencing was blood, taken at baseline. The receptors originated from a person between 25 and 80 years old with non-small cell lung cancer.

This clone was counted a single time. This chain links TRBV14 with TRBJ1-4; D ambiguous. The CDR3 is made up of 12 amino acids. CDR1 SGHDN and CDR2 FVKESK come from the germline V gene. V was cut by 4 bases and J by 5 bases, with 5 bases left in between. The CDR3 region has the DNA TGTGCCAGCAGCCGGGGAAATGAAAAACTGTTTTTT. It encodes CASSRGNEKLFF.

This rearrangement joins TRBV28 to TRBJ2-1; D not certain. The CDR3 is made up of 15 amino acids. From germline, CDR1 is MDHEN and CDR2 SYDVKM. The ends were cut back, 6 bases at V and 0 bases at J, with 12 bases in the middle. CDR3 in DNA: TGTGCCAGCAGACCTGACCAGAGCTCCTACAATGAGCAGTTCTTC. It is translated as CASRPDQSSYNEQFF.

The chain employs TRBV10-3 and TRBJ2-6; the match to TRBD1 covers 10 bases. Losses at the gene ends were 4 bases for V and 4 bases for J; bases not matched to a gene: 10. The CDR3 is 18 amino acids. CDR1 is ENHRY, CDR2 SYGVKD, per germline. The CDR3 DNA is TGTGCCATCAGTGCACCCCGACAGGGGGCGAGGGGGGCCAACGTCCTGACTTTC. It codes for CAISAPRQGARGANVLTF.

V usage is TRBV7-9 and J usage is TRBJ2-7; 7 positions match TRBD1. CDR1 and CDR2 (germline): SEHNR, FQNEAQ (reference sequence). CDR3 length equals 13 residues. J lost 3 bases, V lost 5 bases, and 4 bases had no gene match. Here the CDR3 DNA reads TGTGCCAGCAGCCCGGGACAGTTCTACGAGCAGTACTTC. This translates into CASSPGQFYEQYF.

The V gene is TRBV28, the J gene TRBJ2-7; D unresolved. The CDR3 totals 11 residues. Germline assignment: CDR1 MDHEN and CDR2 SYDVKM. V lost 6 bases and J 6 bases, leaving 9 bases between the germline ends. Here the CDR3 reads CASSPYGEQYF. DNA of the CDR3: TGTGCCAGCAGCCCGTATGGCGAGCAGTACTTC. Together with reference TRBV28 and TRBJ2-7, the CDR3 gives the full variable domain: DVKVTQSSRYLVKRTGEKVFLECVQDMDHENMFWYRQDPGLGLRLIYFSYDVKMKEKGDIPEGYSVSREKKERFSLILESASTNQTSMYLCASSPYGEQYFGPGTRLTVT.